This is a list of T cell receptor beta chains from one sample in a study of OX40 agonist ivuxolimab in advanced cancers. Only in-frame clones appear in the TCRdb table, and some are missing; sequencing was by immunoSEQ multiplex PCR. This table holds about 100,000 clones, around nine tenths found once. The sequenced sample was CD4+ or CD8+ T cells sorted from blood, obtained in a trial of the OX40 agonist ivuxolimab. The receptors here all came from an adult with an advanced solid tumor such as melanoma, head and neck, liver or kidney cancer. Each CDR3 is given with its conserved first and last residue. Fields, in order: J gene, clone size, D gene, V gene, CDR3 length, CDR3 protein, CDR3 DNA. A D gene is named only where the DNA matches it firmly. Rows may omit the clone size; those that give it use once, few, many or a size class.

>TRBJ1-4|-|-|TRBV19|15
CASSIPGGPNEKLFF
TGTGCCAGTAGTATCCCGGGGGGACCTAATGAAAAACTGTTTTTT
>TRBJ1-1|few|TRBD1|TRBV5-1|14
CASSPGQGASEAFF
TGCGCCAGCAGCCCAGGACAGGGGGCATCTGAAGCTTTCTTT
>TRBJ2-7|-|-|TRBV11-2|15
CASSRASSGSYEQYF
TGTGCCAGCAGCCGCGCGAGTTCAGGATCCTACGAGCAGTACTTC
>TRBJ2-7|-|TRBD1|TRBV28|13
CASTGTVSYEQYF
TGTGCCAGCACCGGGACAGTCTCCTACGAGCAGTACTTC
>TRBJ1-5|-|-|TRBV6-5|15
CASSYGLGANQPQHF
TGTGCCAGCAGTTACGGCCTGGGCGCCAATCAGCCCCAGCATTTT
>TRBJ1-1|once|-|TRBV25-1|15
CASSELGGAGTEAFF
TGTGCCAGCAGTGAATTGGGCGGGGCAGGCACTGAAGCTTTCTTT
>TRBJ2-5|-|-|TRBV7-9|16
CASSLGHTLLGETQYF
TGTGCCAGCAGCTTAGGGCATACTCTACTGGGGGAGACCCAGTACTTC
>TRBJ1-1|-|-|TRBV10-2|15
CASSESDGHFREAFF
TGCGCCAGCAGTGAGTCCGACGGGCACTTTCGTGAAGCTTTCTTT
>TRBJ2-2|-|-|TRBV9|14
CASSVGGSPGELFF
TGTGCCAGCAGCGTAGGGGGTAGCCCCGGGGAGCTGTTTTTT
>TRBJ2-2|-|-|TRBV5-8|14
CASSFTRLSGELFF
TGTGCCAGCAGCTTTACCAGGTTAAGCGGGGAGCTGTTTTTT
>TRBJ2-3|-|-|TRBV13|15
CASSFNTISKDTQYF
TGTGCCAGCAGCTTCAACACTATAAGTAAGGATACGCAGTATTTT
>TRBJ2-1|-|TRBD1|TRBV7-3|15
CASSPRTGEYNEQFF
TGTGCCAGCAGCCCAAGGACAGGGGAGTACAATGAGCAGTTCTTC
>TRBJ2-3|-|TRBD2|TRBV27|17
CASSSAGTRVGTDTQYF
TGTGCCAGCAGTTCGGCCGGGACTAGAGTTGGCACAGATACGCAGTATTTT
>TRBJ2-7|-|-|TRBV6-5|14
CASSFRQSSYEQYF
TGTGCCAGCAGTTTCCGACAGAGTTCCTACGAGCAGTACTTC
>TRBJ2-5|-|TRBD1|TRBV14|17
CAKLNRGLGINIKTQYF
TGTGCCAAATTAAACAGGGGCCTGGGGATTAATATAAAGACCCAGTACTTC
>TRBJ2-7|-|-|TRBV7-2|14
CASSLGTRPYEQYF
TGTGCCAGCAGCTTAGGAACCAGGCCCTACGAGCAGTACTTC
>TRBJ1-2|once|-|TRBV9|14
CASSVGGGFDGYTF
TGTGCCAGCAGCGTAGGGGGAGGGTTCGACGGCTACACCTTC
>TRBJ2-1|-|-|TRBV5-1|16
CASRRGGDPSYNEQFF
TGCGCCAGCCGCCGGGGCGGGGATCCCTCCTACAATGAGCAGTTCTTC
>TRBJ2-3|-|-|TRBV11-2|14
CASSLVASSDTQYF
TGTGCCAGCAGCTTAGTGGCTAGCTCAGATACGCAGTATTTT
>TRBJ2-7|-|-|TRBV5-6|15
CASSLVGSDGSEQYF
TGTGCCAGCAGCTTGGTTGGGTCCGACGGGTCCGAGCAGTACTTC
>TRBJ2-1|-|TRBD1|TRBV9|15
CASSVAGQPSNEQFF
TGTGCCAGCAGCGTAGCGGGACAGCCAAGCAATGAGCAGTTCTTC
>TRBJ2-3|-|-|TRBV19|17
CASSIPRQPGQGDTQYF
TGTGCCAGTAGTATACCGCGACAACCGGGACAAGGAGATACGCAGTATTTT
>TRBJ2-1|once|TRBD2|TRBV19|16
CASSIVPSGIVNEQFF
TGTGCCAGTAGTATAGTACCTAGCGGGATCGTAAATGAGCAGTTCTTC
>TRBJ2-7|once|-|TRBV9|15
CASSARPGQTYEQYF
TGTGCCAGCAGCGCCCGACCGGGACAAACCTACGAGCAGTACTTC
>TRBJ2-5|-|TRBD1|TRBV27|16
CASSLTGFGAEETQYF
TGTGCCAGCAGTTTGACAGGGTTTGGTGCAGAAGAGACCCAGTACTTC
>TRBJ1-5|once|-|TRBV2|13
CASSPGLFQPQHF
TGTGCCAGCAGTCCCGGACTTTTCCAGCCCCAGCATTTT